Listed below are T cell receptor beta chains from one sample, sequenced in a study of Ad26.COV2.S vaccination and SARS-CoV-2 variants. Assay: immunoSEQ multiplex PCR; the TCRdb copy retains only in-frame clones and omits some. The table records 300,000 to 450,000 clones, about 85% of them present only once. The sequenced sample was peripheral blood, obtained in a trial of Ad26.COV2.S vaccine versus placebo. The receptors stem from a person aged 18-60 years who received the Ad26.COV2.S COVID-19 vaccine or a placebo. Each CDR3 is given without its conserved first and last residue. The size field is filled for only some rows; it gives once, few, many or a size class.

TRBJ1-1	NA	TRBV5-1	ASSFGQGKAF
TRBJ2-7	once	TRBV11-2	ASSSTDSYEQY
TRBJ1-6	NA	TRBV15	ATSRTRTGSYSPLH
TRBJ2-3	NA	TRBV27	ASSRLGLRGIDTQY
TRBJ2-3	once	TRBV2	ASSETGLNTDTQY
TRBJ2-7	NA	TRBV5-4	ASSLTYRAASEQY
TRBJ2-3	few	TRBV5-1	ASRNYTDTQY
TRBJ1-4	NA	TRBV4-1	ASSQDPRDREVF
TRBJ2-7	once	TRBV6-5	ASRGTGNPPYEQY
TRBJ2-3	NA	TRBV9	ASSVYDSSTDTQY
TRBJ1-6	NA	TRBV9	ASSAPGQANSPLH
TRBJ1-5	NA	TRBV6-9	ASSYFLSQPQH
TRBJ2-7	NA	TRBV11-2	ASSLTVRYEQY
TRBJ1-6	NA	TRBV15	ATSREGRWNRGSSSPLH
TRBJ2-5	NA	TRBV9	ASSVGSGGLETQY
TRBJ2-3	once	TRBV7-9	ASKPSGGGRGADTQY
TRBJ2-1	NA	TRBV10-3	AISESILTSGGRQF
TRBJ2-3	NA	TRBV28	ASSFGGGTHTDTQY
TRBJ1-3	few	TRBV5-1	ASSSLRDGNTIY
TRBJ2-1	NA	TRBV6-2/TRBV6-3	ASSYSSGEGGAYNEQF
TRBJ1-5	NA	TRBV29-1	SVGQLPSQPQH
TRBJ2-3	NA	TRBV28	ASSPPPLGDTQY
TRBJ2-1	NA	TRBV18	ASSPHPPDRGRGEQF
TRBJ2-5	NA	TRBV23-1	ASSQSIAGKKHQETQY
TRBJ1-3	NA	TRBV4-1	ASSQDRAGNTIY
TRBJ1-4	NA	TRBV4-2	ASSRSEGTNEKLF
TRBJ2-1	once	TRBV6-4	ASSDNEQF
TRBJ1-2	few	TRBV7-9	ASSSTTNFYGYT
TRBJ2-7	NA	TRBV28	ASSLSTVSDSYEQY
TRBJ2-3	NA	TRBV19	ASSIVLGLAGLDTQY
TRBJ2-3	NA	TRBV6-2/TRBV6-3	ASSYAASTDTQY
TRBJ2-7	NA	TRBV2	ASMDSGGSSYEQY
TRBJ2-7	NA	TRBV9	ASAGGGGPYEQY
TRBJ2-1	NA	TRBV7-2	ASSLWSYEQF
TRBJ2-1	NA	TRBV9	ASSVGIGAKAGNEQF
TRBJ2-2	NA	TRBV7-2	ASSPRLKTGTGELF
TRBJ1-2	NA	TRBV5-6	ASSYFVSHLSNYGYT
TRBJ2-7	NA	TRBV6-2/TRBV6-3	ASSLLAGGTYEQY
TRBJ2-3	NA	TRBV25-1	ASSELPPYLGPDTQY
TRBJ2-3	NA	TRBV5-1	ASSQQGGTDTQY
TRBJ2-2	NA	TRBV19	ASSIRGNTGELF
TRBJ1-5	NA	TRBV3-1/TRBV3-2	ASSQWLRQPQH
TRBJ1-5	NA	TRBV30	AWGGGTGVGQPQH
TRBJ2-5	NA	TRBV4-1	ASSKRARGLETQY
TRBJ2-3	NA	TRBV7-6	ASSPLGQGTDTQY
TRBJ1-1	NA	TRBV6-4	ASREMMNTEAF
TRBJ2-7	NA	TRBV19	ASSMLPGQGAGEQY
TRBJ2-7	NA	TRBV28	ASRSFPSGDYEQY
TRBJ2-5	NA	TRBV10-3	AIRGRTQETQY
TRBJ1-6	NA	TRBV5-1	ASSLAGSANSPLH
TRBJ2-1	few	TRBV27	ASSLGEREVGNEQF
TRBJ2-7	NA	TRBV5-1	ASSLAQGPYEQY
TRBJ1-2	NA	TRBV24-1	ATDRDSYGYT
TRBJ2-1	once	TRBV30	AWRRVLDNEQF
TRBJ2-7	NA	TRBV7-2	ASSSFLSSGSYNEQY
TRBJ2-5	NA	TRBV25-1	ASGRGGETQY
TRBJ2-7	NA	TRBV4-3	ASSRIWDGSYEQY
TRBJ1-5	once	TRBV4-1	ASSQVGGYSNQPQH
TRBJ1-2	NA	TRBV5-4	ASSPDVSLRYGYT
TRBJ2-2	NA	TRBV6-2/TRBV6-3	ASSLFGRAGELF